This T cell receptor beta chain was profiled in a study of T cells in Graves' hyperthyroidism and ophthalmopathy (dated by TCRdb to the late 2010s). For context, the study as a whole: Peripheral blood was sampled at the time of initial diagnosis, prior to any treatment. To identify TCR V-J signatures that set the groups apart, the researchers used a discovery cohort of about a hundred patients, made up of 40 to 45 with Graves' ophthalmopathy and some 60 with stable Graves' hyperthyroidism. The paper reports TCR Vbeta CDR3 sequencing of approximately 140 peripheral blood samples: 40 or so ophthalmopathy, fewer than 85 hyperthyroidism and approximately 17 progressor patients. After blood sampling, hyperthyroidism patients were treated with methimazole at a starting dose of 30 mg daily, and ophthalmopathy patients were treated with high-dose intravenous methylprednisolone. The approximately 90 discovery patients were randomly split 7:3 into training and test sets. Thyroid tissue and blood T-cell repertoires from more than five Graves' hyperthyroidism patients were also compared in the study. Whether ophthalmopathy could be predicted prospectively was tested in an independent validation cohort made up of approximately 19 hyperthyroidism patients plus 17 patients who later progressed to ophthalmopathy. Study-wide findings and limitations: Sample size was not statistically predetermined, and blinding of investigators to group allocation was not performed. During validation, the model predicted progression to ophthalmopathy a median of approximately 7 months ahead of onset, with approximately 70% sensitivity and around 72% specificity. A model built on a 13 V-J signature distinguished ophthalmopathy from stable hyperthyroidism, reaching 85% to 90% sensitivity and about 81% specificity in cross-validation and 80%/75% in testing. Most expanded thyroid clonotypes (frequency above 0.001) were also detected in blood, suggesting blood repertoires may reflect thyroid immune responses.

Comment on this clonotype: Its recognized antigen is unknown. There are no base qualities to consult, and no much larger clone falls within one base.

Stable Graves' hyperthyroidism was defined as the absence of progression to ophthalmopathy over 18 months of follow-up. Hyperthyroidism patients were aged 18 to 65 years and newly diagnosed, with disease duration of less than 2 months. The study excluded patients with uncontrolled infections, other autoimmune diseases, pregnancy or lactation. Clinical symptoms, serum thyroxine and TRAb, thyroid ultrasound, and orbital computed tomography formed the basis for the diagnoses. PBMCs were isolated from 8 to 10 ml of fresh peripheral blood by Ficoll-Paque density gradient centrifugation. Trizol reagent was used to extract total RNA, and RNA quality was then checked on an Agilent 2100 Bioanalyzer. The CDR3 holds 15 amino acids from the cysteine to the phenylalanine. Only the CDR3 portion is preserved as DNA: 45 bases, with reading frame beginning at the first base. The junction shows trimming of 0 bases on V and 7 bases on J, and the gene matches do not reach 6 bases of it. The germline V gene provides CDR1 SGHRS and CDR2 YFSETQ.

Amplification of TCR beta CDR3 regions was carried out from RNA transcripts. A first-round RT-PCR of the TCR CDR3 used the HTBI primer set with the Qiagen OneStep RT-PCR kit. The libraries were constructed in a second round of multiplex PCR and then size-selected and purified. Paired-end sequencing of the libraries was performed with 100 bp reads on an Illumina HiSeq2000. Concerning the study's data processing: Raw data were processed with SOAPnuke, discarding reads with adapters, uncalled bases, mean Phred below 15, or no exact constant-primer or identifier match. COPE v1.2.5 was used to merge high-quality paired reads, and clonotypes were defined as unique nucleotide sequences. Clonotypes were aligned to IMGT TRBV, TRBD and TRBJ reference segments using MiTCR v1.1. Only V-J combinations with frequency above 0.0001, covering 99% to 99.2% of repertoires, were analysed. A TCS score was defined as the ratio of F50 (clonal expansion) to E x V (chaos), with BLOSUM62-based TCRdist applied between CDR3 peptides within each V-J. Welch's t-statistics and random forest reduced 514 V-J features to about 12, which were used in a naive Bayes classifier (R e1071). The raw public data were reprocessed by TCRdb itself: fastp quality trimming at Q25, MiXCR clonotype calling, in-frame beta chains only. One record per CDR3 amino acid sequence lists the most common genes and DNA. The V and J calls shown here were made by TCRdb, not taken from the authors' results. This sample has about 740,000 distinct CDR3 sequences in its table, and 14% of those were observed once. Of the sample, roughly 10% falls within the top ten clones.

Sequenced sample: blood. The sequence was collected from a woman aged 18-29 years with Graves' hyperthyroidism. The chain employs TRBV5-1 and TRBJ1-5, with 8 bases in between that match TRBD1. The sequenced DNA is TGCGCCAGCAGCTTGGGTCAGGGGGCGAACCAGCCCCAGCATTTT. It translates to CASSLGQGANQPQHF.